This TCR beta chain came from a study of cytomegalovirus exposure and HLA in healthy donors. Use of 60 Vbeta and 13 Jbeta primers characterized the PCR. The protocol was immunoSEQ multiplex PCR, while the TCRdb copy is restricted to in-frame clones and leaves out a portion. The sample consists of over 85,000 clones, less than 85% of them appearing once. With regard to this clone: Other DNA sequences within the sample encode an identical CDR3.

This CDR3 spans 14 amino acids. The V end lost 0 bases, the J end lost 8 bases, and 13 bases lay between the germline ends. Germline CDR1 reads MNHEY; CDR2 reads SVGAGI. The material sequenced was PBMCs. The J gene is TRBJ1-2, the V gene TRBV6-5; tentatively, D is TRBD1 (6 bases). This sequence was found in a man aged 40-49 years in good health and CMV-seronegative. The CDR3 nucleotides read TGTGCCAGCAGTTACTCCGGGACGGGGGGCGGCTACACCTTC. The encoded protein is CASSYSGTGGGYTF.